A selection of T cell receptor beta chains follows, all from one sample in a study of control samples from healthy donors and cancer patients. The table came from immunoSEQ multiplex PCR; TCRdb's copy has only in-frame clones and leaves some out. The top ten clones hold roughly 1.3% of a sample with 150,000 to 200,000 clones, 90% of them seen once. The sequenced sample consisted of blood. The receptor set was obtained from a woman aged 50 to 65 in good health. Both conserved end residues are part of each CDR3. A D gene is named only where the DNA matches it firmly. Clone size is shown for a subset of rows, as once, few, many or a class of expanded clone.

abundance: NA; j_gene: TRBJ1-2; v_gene: TRBV7-2; d_gene: NA; CDR3nt: TGTGCCAGCAGCTTAGTTCTTTTGCGGGTCTATGGCTACACCTTC; CDR3aa: CASSLVLLRVYGYTF
abundance: NA; j_gene: TRBJ1-5; v_gene: TRBV30; d_gene: NA; CDR3nt: TGTGCCTGGAGTGTGGGTCGTGTTAGCAATCAGCCCCAGCATTTT; CDR3aa: CAWSVGRVSNQPQHF
abundance: NA; j_gene: TRBJ1-1; v_gene: TRBV6-5; d_gene: TRBD1; CDR3nt: TGTGCCAGCACTCTACAGGGGAGCACTGAAGCTTTCTTT; CDR3aa: CASTLQGSTEAFF
abundance: NA; j_gene: TRBJ1-1; v_gene: TRBV28; d_gene: TRBD1; CDR3nt: TGTGCCAGCAGTTTCAGGACAGGGAACACTGAAGCTTTCTTT; CDR3aa: CASSFRTGNTEAFF
abundance: NA; j_gene: TRBJ2-7; v_gene: TRBV9; d_gene: NA; CDR3nt: TGTGCCAGCAGCTTAGGGAGCGGATCCTACGAGCAGTACTTC; CDR3aa: CASSLGSGSYEQYF
abundance: NA; j_gene: TRBJ1-1; v_gene: TRBV30; d_gene: NA; CDR3nt: TGTGCCTGGAGTGTAGGAACAGGGCTGGGAGGAGCTTTCTTT; CDR3aa: CAWSVGTGLGGAFF
abundance: NA; j_gene: TRBJ2-7; v_gene: TRBV28; d_gene: NA; CDR3nt: TGTGCCAGCAGTCTGCACGCAGCGGGACAGCCCTACGAGCAGTACTTC; CDR3aa: CASSLHAAGQPYEQYF
abundance: once; j_gene: TRBJ1-5; v_gene: TRBV6-6; d_gene: TRBD1; CDR3nt: TGTGCCAGCAAGGGACAGGGGTTTCAGCCCCAGCATTTT; CDR3aa: CASKGQGFQPQHF
abundance: NA; j_gene: TRBJ1-2; v_gene: TRBV6-1; d_gene: NA; CDR3nt: TGTGCCAGCAGTGAAAGTTTCGGGACAACATTATTAGGCTACACCTTC; CDR3aa: CASSESFGTTLLGYTF
abundance: NA; j_gene: TRBJ2-7; v_gene: TRBV19; d_gene: NA; CDR3nt: TGTGCCAGTAGTCCCCCTCGTGGTGCGGAATATTACGAGCAGTACTTC; CDR3aa: CASSPPRGAEYYEQYF
abundance: NA; j_gene: TRBJ2-5; v_gene: TRBV13; d_gene: TRBD2; CDR3nt: TGTGCCAGCAGCTCGAGACTAGCGGGATCGTACCAAGAGACCCAGTACTTC; CDR3aa: CASSSRLAGSYQETQYF
abundance: NA; j_gene: TRBJ2-7; v_gene: TRBV5-5; d_gene: NA; CDR3nt: TGTGCCAGCAGCCGTGGACTGACCTACGAGCAGTACTTC; CDR3aa: CASSRGLTYEQYF
abundance: few; j_gene: TRBJ1-3; v_gene: TRBV9; d_gene: TRBD1; CDR3nt: TGTGCCAGCAGCGGCCGCGAGGGGGCATACGGAAACACCATATATTTT; CDR3aa: CASSGREGAYGNTIYF
abundance: NA; j_gene: TRBJ1-2; v_gene: TRBV7-2; d_gene: NA; CDR3nt: TGTGCCAGCAGCTTAACCCCCGACAGTCGCTATGGCTACACCTTC; CDR3aa: CASSLTPDSRYGYTF
abundance: NA; j_gene: TRBJ1-1; v_gene: TRBV11-2; d_gene: TRBD1; CDR3nt: TGTGCCAGCAGCTTGTCGGGACAGGTAAACACTGAAGCTTTCTTT; CDR3aa: CASSLSGQVNTEAFF
abundance: NA; j_gene: TRBJ2-6; v_gene: TRBV7-9; d_gene: NA; CDR3nt: TGTGCCAGCAGCTTAGTTTCCTCCTCTGGGGCCAACGTCCTGACTTTC; CDR3aa: CASSLVSSSGANVLTF
abundance: few; j_gene: TRBJ1-2; v_gene: TRBV3-1/TRBV3-2; d_gene: NA; CDR3nt: TGTGCCAGCAGCCAAGAACATAACTATGGCTACACCTTC; CDR3aa: CASSQEHNYGYTF